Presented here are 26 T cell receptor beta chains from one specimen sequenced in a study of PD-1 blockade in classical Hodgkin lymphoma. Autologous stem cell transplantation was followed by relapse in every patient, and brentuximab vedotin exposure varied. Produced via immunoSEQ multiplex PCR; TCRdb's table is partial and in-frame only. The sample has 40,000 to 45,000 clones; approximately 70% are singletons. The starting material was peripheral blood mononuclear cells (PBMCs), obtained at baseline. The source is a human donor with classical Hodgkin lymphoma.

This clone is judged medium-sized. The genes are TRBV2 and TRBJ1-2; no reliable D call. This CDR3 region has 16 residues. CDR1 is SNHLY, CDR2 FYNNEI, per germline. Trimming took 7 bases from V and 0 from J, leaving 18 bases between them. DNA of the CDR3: TGTGCCAGCATGAAAGGTGGTGGACTTACTAACTATGGCTACACCTTC. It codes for CASMKGGGLTNYGYTF.

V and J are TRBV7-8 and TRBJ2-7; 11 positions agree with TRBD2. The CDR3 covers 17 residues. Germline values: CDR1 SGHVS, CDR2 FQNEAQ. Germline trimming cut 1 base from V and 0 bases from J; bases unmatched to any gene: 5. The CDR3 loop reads CASSLVLAGGGSYEQYF. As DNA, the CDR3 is TGTGCCAGCAGCTTAGTTCTAGCGGGGGGCGGCTCCTACGAGCAGTACTTC.

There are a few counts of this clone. Here the CDR3 DNA reads TGTGCCAGCAGCCGGACAGGGGGCGACACCGGGGAGCTGTTTTTT. It codes for CASSRTGGDTGELFF. The J gene is TRBJ2-2, the V gene TRBV6-4; 11 bases are a match to TRBD1. The CDR3 has 15 amino acids. V dropped 6 bases and J dropped 3; count of bases not matched to a gene: 3. Looked up from germline, CDR1 is MRHNA and CDR2 is SNTAGT.

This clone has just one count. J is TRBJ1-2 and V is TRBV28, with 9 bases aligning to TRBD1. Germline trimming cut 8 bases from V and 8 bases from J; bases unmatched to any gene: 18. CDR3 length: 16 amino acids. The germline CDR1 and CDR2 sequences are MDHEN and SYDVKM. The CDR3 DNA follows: TGTGCCAGCCGATCCGGGACAGGGCCCCGGGTTTGGGGCTACACCTTC. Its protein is CASRSGTGPRVWGYTF.

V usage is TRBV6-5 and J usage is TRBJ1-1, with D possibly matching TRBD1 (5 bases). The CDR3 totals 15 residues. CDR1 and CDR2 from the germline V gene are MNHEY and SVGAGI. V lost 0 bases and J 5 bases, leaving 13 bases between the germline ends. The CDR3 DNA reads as TGTGCCAGCAGTTACTCCGCCTTAGGGGTAACTGAAGCTTTCTTT. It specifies CASSYSALGVTEAFF.

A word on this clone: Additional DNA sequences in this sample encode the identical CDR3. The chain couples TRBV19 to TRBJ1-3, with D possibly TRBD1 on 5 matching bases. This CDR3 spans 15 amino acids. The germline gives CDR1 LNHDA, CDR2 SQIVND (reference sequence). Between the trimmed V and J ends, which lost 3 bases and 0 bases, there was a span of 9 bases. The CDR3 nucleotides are TGTGCCAGTAGTATCGGGGGTGCCTCTGGAAACACCATATATTTT. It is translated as CASSIGGASGNTIYF.

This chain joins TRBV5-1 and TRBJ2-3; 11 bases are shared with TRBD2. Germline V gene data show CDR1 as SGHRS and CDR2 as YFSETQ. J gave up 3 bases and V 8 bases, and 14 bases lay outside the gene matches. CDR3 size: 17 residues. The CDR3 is CASVPGLAVLRTDTQYF. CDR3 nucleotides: TGCGCCAGTGTACCGGGACTAGCGGTTCTACGGACAGATACGCAGTATTTT.

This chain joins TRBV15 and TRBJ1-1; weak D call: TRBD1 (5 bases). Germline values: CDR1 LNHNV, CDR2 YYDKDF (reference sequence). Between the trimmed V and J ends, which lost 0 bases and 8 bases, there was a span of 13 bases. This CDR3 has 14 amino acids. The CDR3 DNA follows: TGTGCCACCAGCAGAGATATACGGCAGGGAGAAGCTTTCTTT. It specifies CATSRDIRQGEAFF. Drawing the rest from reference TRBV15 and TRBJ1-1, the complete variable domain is DAMVIQNPRYQVTQFGKPVTLSCSQTLNHNVMYWYQQKSSQAPKLLFHYYDKDFNNEADTPDNFQSRRPNTSFCFLDIRSPGLGDTAMYLCATSRDIRQGEAFFGQGTRLTVV.

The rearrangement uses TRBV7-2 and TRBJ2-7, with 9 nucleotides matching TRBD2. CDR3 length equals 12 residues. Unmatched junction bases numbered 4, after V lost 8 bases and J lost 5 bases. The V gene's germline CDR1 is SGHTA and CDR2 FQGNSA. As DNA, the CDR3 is TGTGCCAGCGGCCCTAGCGGGGACGAGCAGTACTTC. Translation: CASGPSGDEQYF.

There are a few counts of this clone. CDR3 region: CASSLEWTGRNEQFF. In nucleotides, the CDR3 is TGTGCCAGCAGCTTGGAGTGGACAGGGAGGAATGAGCAGTTCTTC. V and J are TRBV5-6 and TRBJ2-1, with 8 positions matching TRBD1. J lost 7 bases, V lost 0 bases, and 6 bases had no gene match. Germline loops: CDR1 SGHDT, CDR2 YYEEEE. The CDR3 consists of 15 residues.

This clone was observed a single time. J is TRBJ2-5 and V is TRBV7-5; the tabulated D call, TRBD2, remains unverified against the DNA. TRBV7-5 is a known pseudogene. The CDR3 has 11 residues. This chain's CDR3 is CAEPSGIRSYF. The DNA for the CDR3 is TGTGCCGAGCCTTCCGGGATTCGCTCGTACTTC.

The CDR3 sequence: CALDRVETQYF. CDR3 nucleotide sequence: TGTGCTTTAGACAGGGTGGAGACCCAGTACTTC. The chain joins TRBV30 to TRBJ2-5, with TRBD1 identical over 7 bases. This CDR3 is built from 11 residues. CDR1 is GTSNPN and CDR2 is SVGIG in the germline V gene (reference sequence).

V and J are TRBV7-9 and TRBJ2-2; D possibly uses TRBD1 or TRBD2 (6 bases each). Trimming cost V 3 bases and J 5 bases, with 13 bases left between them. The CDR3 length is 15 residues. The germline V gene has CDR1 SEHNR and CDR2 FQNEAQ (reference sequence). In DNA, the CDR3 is TGTGCCAGCAGCTTCCTCGGGGGCGGGACCGGGGAGCTGTTTTTT. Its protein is CASSFLGGGTGELFF.

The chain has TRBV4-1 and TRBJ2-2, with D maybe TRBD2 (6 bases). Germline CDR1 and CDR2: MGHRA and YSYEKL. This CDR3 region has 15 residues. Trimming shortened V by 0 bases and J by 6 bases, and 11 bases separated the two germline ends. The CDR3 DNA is TGCGCCAGCAGCCAAGATCCGGGAGTGGCCGGGGAGCTGTTTTTT. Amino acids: CASSQDPGVAGELFF.

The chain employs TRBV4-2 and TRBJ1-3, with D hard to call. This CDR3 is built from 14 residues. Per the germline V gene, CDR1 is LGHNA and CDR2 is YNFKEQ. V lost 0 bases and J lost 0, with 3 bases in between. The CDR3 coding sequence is TGTGCCAGCAGCCAAGAGCACTCTGGAAACACCATATATTTT. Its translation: CASSQEHSGNTIYF.

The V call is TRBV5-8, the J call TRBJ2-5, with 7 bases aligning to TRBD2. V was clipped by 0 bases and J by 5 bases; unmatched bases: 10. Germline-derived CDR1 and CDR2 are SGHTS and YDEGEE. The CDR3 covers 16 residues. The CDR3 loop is CASSLGSRETGETQYF. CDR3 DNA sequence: TGTGCCAGCAGCTTGGGCTCGCGGGAGACTGGGGAGACCCAGTACTTC. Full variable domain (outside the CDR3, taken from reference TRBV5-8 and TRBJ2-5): EAGVTQSPTHLIKTRGQQATLRCSPISGHTSVYWYQQALGLGLQFLLWYDEGEERNRGNFPPRFSGRQFPNYSSELNVNALELEDSALYLCASSLGSRETGETQYFGPGTRLLVL.

The CDR3 protein is CASSRPFSGGAAEGSYNEQFF. CDR3 DNA: TGTGCCAGCAGCCGCCCATTCTCGGGAGGAGCCGCGGAGGGCTCCTACAATGAGCAGTTCTTC. V is TRBV4-2 and J is TRBJ2-1; 7 bases agree with TRBD2. In germline, CDR1 is LGHNA, CDR2 YNFKEQ. The CDR3 is made up of 21 amino acids. V lost 4 bases to trimming and J lost 0 bases; unmatched junction nucleotides: 21.

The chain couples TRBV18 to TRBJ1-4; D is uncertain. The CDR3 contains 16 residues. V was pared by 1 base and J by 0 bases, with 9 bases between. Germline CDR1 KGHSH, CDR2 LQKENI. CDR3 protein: CASSPRHPATNEKLFF. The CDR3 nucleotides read TGTGCCAGCTCACCACGGCACCCCGCAACTAATGAAAAACTGTTTTTT.

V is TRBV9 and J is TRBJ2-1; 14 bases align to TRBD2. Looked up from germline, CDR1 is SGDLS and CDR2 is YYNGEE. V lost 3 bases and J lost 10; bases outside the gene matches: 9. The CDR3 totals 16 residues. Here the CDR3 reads CASSERLAGGPKEQFF. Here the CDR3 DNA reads TGTGCCAGCAGCGAGCGACTAGCGGGAGGGCCTAAGGAGCAGTTCTTC.

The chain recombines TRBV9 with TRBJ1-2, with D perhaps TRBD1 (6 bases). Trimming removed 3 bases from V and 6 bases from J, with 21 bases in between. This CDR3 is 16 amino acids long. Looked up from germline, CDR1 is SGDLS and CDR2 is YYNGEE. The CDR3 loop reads CASSAIYRVGENGYTF. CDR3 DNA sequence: TGTGCCAGCAGCGCAATTTACAGGGTAGGGGAAAATGGCTACACCTTC.

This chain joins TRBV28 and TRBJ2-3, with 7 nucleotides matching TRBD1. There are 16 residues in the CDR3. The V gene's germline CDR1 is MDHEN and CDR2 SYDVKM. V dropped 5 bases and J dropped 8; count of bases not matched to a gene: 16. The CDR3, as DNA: TGTGCCAGCAGTCAAGGACAGGCCCCCCTAAGGGGTACGCAGTATTTT. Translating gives CASSQGQAPLRGTQYF.

The CDR3 DNA reads TGTGCCACCCAGAGGAACACTGAAGCTTTCTTT. Protein: CATQRNTEAFF. The V and J genes are TRBV7-2 and TRBJ1-1; D ambiguous. Germline lookup yields CDR1 SGHTA and CDR2 FQGNSA. Trimming cost V 10 bases and J 1 base, with 7 bases left between them. The length of the CDR3 is 11 residues.

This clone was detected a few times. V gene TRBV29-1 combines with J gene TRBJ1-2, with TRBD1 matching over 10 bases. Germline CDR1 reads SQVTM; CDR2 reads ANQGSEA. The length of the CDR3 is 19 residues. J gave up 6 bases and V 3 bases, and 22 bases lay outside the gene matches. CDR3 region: CSVEGDRGFWSAAGDGYTF. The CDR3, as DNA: TGCAGCGTTGAGGGGGACAGGGGATTTTGGTCAGCCGCGGGGGATGGCTACACCTTC.

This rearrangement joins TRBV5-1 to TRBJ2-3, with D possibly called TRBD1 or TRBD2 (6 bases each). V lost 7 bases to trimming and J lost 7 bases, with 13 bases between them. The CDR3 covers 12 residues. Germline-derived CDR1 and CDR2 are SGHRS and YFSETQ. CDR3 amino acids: CASWGAGNTQYF. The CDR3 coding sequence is TGCGCCAGCTGGGGGGCGGGAAATACGCAGTATTTT.

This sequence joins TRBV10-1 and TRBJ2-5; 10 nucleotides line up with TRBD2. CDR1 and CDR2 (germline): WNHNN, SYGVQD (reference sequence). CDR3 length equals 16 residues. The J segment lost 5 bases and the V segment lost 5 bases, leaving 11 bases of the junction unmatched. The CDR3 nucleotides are TGCGCCAGCAGTCTCCCTTTACTAGCGGGGTGTGAGACCCAGTACTTC. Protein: CASSLPLLAGCETQYF.

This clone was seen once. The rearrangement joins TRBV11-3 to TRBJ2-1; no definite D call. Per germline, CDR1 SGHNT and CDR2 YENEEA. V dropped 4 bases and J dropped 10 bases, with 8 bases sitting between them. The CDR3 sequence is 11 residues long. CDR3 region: CASSYSGEQFF. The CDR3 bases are TGTGCCAGCAGCTACTCCGGCGAGCAGTTCTTC.